This T cell receptor beta chain was identified in a study of patients and donors after allogeneic stem cell transplantation. CDR1 LNHDA and CDR2 SQIVND come from the germline V gene (reference sequence). Trimming removed 6 bases from V and 4 bases from J; junction bases left unmatched: 10. The CDR3 is made up of 15 amino acids. TCRdb called the RT-PCR reads again in MiXCR, with one record for every CDR3 protein. The sample carries about 25,000 distinct CDR3 sequences, around 40% recorded once. The gene calls are TRBV19 and TRBJ1-2, with 8 bases identical to TRBD1. This clonotype was sampled from a human donor who was either an allogeneic HSCT recipient or a stem cell or donor lymphocyte infusion donor (not recorded which). It is not recorded whose cells these are; they may come from a transplant donor. The specimen sequenced was blood, either unsorted or a sorted T cell fraction (not recorded which). In DNA form, the CDR3 reads TGTGCCAGTAGCCGGACAGGGACATACCTCTATGGCTACACCTTC. This sequence encodes CASSRTGTYLYGYTF.